The 24 T cell receptor beta chains in this list originate from one sample, sequenced in a study of CD8+ T cells in alopecia areata. The sequencing template was cDNA reverse transcribed from extracted RNA. The protocol was immunoSEQ multiplex PCR, while the TCRdb copy is restricted to in-frame clones and leaves out a portion. This sample has approximately 59,000 clones, with 45% to 55% found just once. The material sequenced was CD8+ T cells sorted from blood, taken at week 0. The receptors shown here come from a human donor with alopecia areata.

This clone was seen repeatedly, ten times or more. Compared with germline, one end of the junction differs, possibly owing to a read error. The V and J genes are TRBV5-4 and TRBJ2-1; 8 nucleotides align to TRBD2. Germline assignment: CDR1 SGHNT and CDR2 YYREEE (reference sequence). This CDR3 has 15 amino acids. The CDR3 bases are TGCGCCAGCAGCCAAGGACTAGCCCCCTACAATGAGCAGTTCTTC. The encoded protein is CASSQGLAPYNEQFF. Full variable domain (missing parts from reference TRBV5-4 and TRBJ2-1): ETGVTQSPTHLIKTRGQQVTLRCSSQSGHNTVSWYQQALGQGPQFIFQYYREEENGRGNFPPRFSGLQFPNYSSELNVNALELDDSALYLCASSQGLAPYNEQFFGPGTRLTVL.

On this clone itself: A read error is possible here, since a much larger clone lies one base away. The chain carries TRBV2 and TRBJ2-7; D ambiguous. Trimming took off 5 bases at V and 0 bases at J, with 8 bases between the two ends. CDR3 length: 13 residues. CDR1 and CDR2 (germline): SNHLY, FYNNEI. CDR3 region: CASSFASSYEQYF. CDR3 nucleotide sequence: TGTGCCAGCAGTTTTGCCAGCTCCTACGAGCAGTACTTC.

This clone has more than one count but fewer than ten. V is TRBV12-5 and J is TRBJ1-1, with 7 nucleotides matching TRBD1. The CDR3 has 16 residues. V was pared by 5 bases and J by 11 bases, with 20 bases of the junction left unmatched. Germline CDR1 LGHNT, CDR2 FRNRAP. The CDR3 sequence is CASGDPMGEGGFLAFF. In nucleotides, the CDR3 is TGTGCTAGTGGTGACCCCATGGGAGAAGGGGGCTTTCTGGCTTTCTTT. Based on the CDR3 plus reference TRBV12-5 and TRBJ1-1, the full variable domain is DARVTQTPRHKVTEMGQEVTMRCQPILGHNTVFWYRQTMMQGLELLAYFRNRAPLDDSGMPKDRFSAEMPDATLATLKIQPSEPRDSAVYFCASGDPMGEGGFLAFFGQGTRLTVV.

About this clone: Other DNA sequences from this sample encode an identical CDR3 as well. CDR3 coding DNA: TGCAGCGTTGAACAGGGGGTTTTCGGGGAGCTGTTTTTT. Translated: CSVEQGVFGELFF. The rearrangement uses TRBV29-1 and TRBJ2-2, with 7 bases fitting TRBD1. The CDR3 runs to 13 residues. After removal of 2 bases from V and 7 bases from J, the junction contained 4 bases not matched to a gene. The germline V gene encodes CDR1 SQVTM and CDR2 ANQGSEA.

The CDR3 DNA is TGCAGCGTTGAAGAGGGTGGGTCGCAGTTCTTC. Its translation is CSVEEGGSQFF. The genes are TRBV29-1 and TRBJ2-1, with D uncertain. CDR1 SQVTM and CDR2 ANQGSEA come from the germline V gene. Trimming took off 0 bases at V and 12 bases at J, with 9 bases between the two ends. The CDR3 has 11 amino acids.

The rearrangement uses TRBV19 and TRBJ2-5, with a possible D match to TRBD1 (6 bases). The ends were cut back, 7 bases at V and 4 bases at J, with 16 bases in the middle. Per germline, CDR1 LNHDA and CDR2 SQIVND (reference sequence). This CDR3 has 14 amino acids. The CDR3 sequence is CASTASAGVETQYF. The CDR3 coding sequence is TGTGCCAGTACCGCCTCAGCAGGGGTAGAGACCCAGTACTTC.

Sample share makes this clone medium-sized. This sample includes further DNA sequences coding for the same CDR3. The chain uses TRBV2 and TRBJ1-1; 7 positions match TRBD1. Losses at the gene ends were 3 bases for V and 5 bases for J; bases not matched to a gene: 6. The CDR3 length is 14 residues. From germline, CDR1 is SNHLY and CDR2 FYNNEI. The CDR3 sequence: CASSDEGARTEAFF. Here the CDR3 DNA reads TGTGCCAGCAGTGACGAGGGGGCGCGAACTGAAGCTTTCTTT.

The genes are TRBV29-1 and TRBJ2-2; D gene ambiguous. The V gene's germline CDR1 is SQVTM and CDR2 ANQGSEA. V was pared by 4 bases and J by 6 bases, with 12 bases between. The CDR3 has 13 amino acids. CDR3 in DNA: TGCAGCGTTGTCCAAGTATGGCCCGGGGAGCTGTTTTTT. The encoded protein is CSVVQVWPGELFF.

This sequence joins TRBV29-1 and TRBJ2-7; possible D gene TRBD2, 6 bases. V lost 3 bases, J lost 2 bases, and 11 bases lay in between. The length of the CDR3 is 13 residues. Germline V CDR1 and CDR2: SQVTM, ANQGSEA. The CDR3 loop reads CSVEGLTAYEQYF. The CDR3 bases are TGCAGCGTTGAGGGACTGACTGCCTACGAGCAGTACTTC.

In this sample, this clone turned up a few times. This chain joins TRBV14 and TRBJ2-1; D perhaps matches TRBD1 (5 bases). Germline values: CDR1 SGHDN, CDR2 FVKESK. Trimming took 3 bases from V and 8 from J, leaving 17 bases between them. The CDR3 sequence is 15 residues long. This CDR3 is CASSHTGQRSDEQFF. The CDR3 region has the DNA TGTGCCAGCAGCCATACAGGTCAAAGGAGCGATGAGCAGTTCTTC.

The chain employs TRBV25-1 and TRBJ2-5; TRBD1 matches at 9 bases. The CDR3 totals 16 residues. The ends lost 1 base at V and 3 bases at J; junction bases unmatched: 6. In germline, CDR1 is MGHDK, CDR2 SYGVNS. The CDR3 bases are TGTGCCAGCAGTGAATGGGGACAGGGCCCTAAAGAGACCCAGTACTTC. Translation: CASSEWGQGPKETQYF.

This clone was observed a handful of times. The rearrangement uses TRBV27 and TRBJ2-2, with D possibly TRBD1 on 5 matching bases. From germline, CDR1 is MNHEY and CDR2 SMNVEV (reference sequence). Deletions cut 5 bases from V and 4 bases from J, with 14 bases between. The CDR3 spans 15 residues. The CDR3 region has the DNA TGTGCCAGCAGTATCCGCAGGGATAGCACCGGGGAGCTGTTTTTT. It specifies CASSIRRDSTGELFF.

The V and J genes are TRBV29-1 and TRBJ2-1; TRBD1 agrees at 10 bases. The CDR3 spans 12 residues. Germline CDR1 SQVTM, CDR2 ANQGSEA. V trimming: 7 bases; J trimming: 7 bases; junction bases outside the gene matches: 4. CDR3 coding DNA: TGCAGCGGGGGGACAGGGGTGAATGAGCAGTTCTTC. It encodes CSGGTGVNEQFF.

The chain combines TRBV7-6 with TRBJ2-6, with D possibly TRBD2 on 5 matching bases. From germline, CDR1 is SGHVS and CDR2 FNYEAQ. The CDR3 loop spans 15 amino acids. With 5 bases removed from V and 0 bases from J, the gap between germline ends came to 8 bases. The chain's CDR3 is CASSPRGSGANVLTF. CDR3 coding DNA: TGTGCCAGCAGCCCCCGGGGCTCTGGGGCCAACGTCCTGACTTTC. Full variable domain (remainder filled in from reference TRBV7-6 and TRBJ2-6): GAGVSQSPRYKVTKRGQDVALRCDPISGHVSLYWYRQALGQGPEFLTYFNYEAQQDKSGLPNDRFSAERPEGSISTLTIQRTEQRDSAMYRCASSPRGSGANVLTFGAGSRLTVL.

Only a few counts were recorded for this clone. The rearrangement links TRBV27 to TRBJ1-5, with a tentative D call TRBD1 (5 bases). The V end lost 8 bases, the J end lost 3 bases, and 14 bases lay between the germline ends. CDR1 is MNHEY, CDR2 SMNVEV, per germline (reference sequence). This CDR3 spans 14 amino acids. CDR3 coding DNA: TGTGCCAGCTGGGGGAGGCAGGTCAATCAGCCCCAGCATTTT. Protein sequence: CASWGRQVNQPQHF.

The chain has TRBV30 and TRBJ2-5; 7 positions match TRBD1. V gave up 1 base and J gave up 5 bases; unmatched junction bases: 10. Germline CDR1 is GTSNPN and CDR2 is SVGIG (reference sequence). The CDR3 runs 15 residues. The CDR3 sequence is CAWSASTGWGETQYF. CDR3 DNA: TGTGCCTGGAGTGCCTCGACAGGGTGGGGGGAGACCCAGTACTTC.

This clone has only one observation. The chain has TRBV29-1 and TRBJ2-1, with D possibly called TRBD1 or TRBD2 (5 bases each). CDR3 size: 20 residues. The V end was cut by 1 base, the J end by 6 bases, with 31 bases between. Germline V gene data show CDR1 as SQVTM and CDR2 as ANQGSEA. CDR3 loop: CSVEGLTFLVGTHKVNEQFF. CDR3 DNA sequence: TGCAGCGTTGAAGGACTGACTTTTCTCGTAGGGACCCACAAGGTCAATGAGCAGTTCTTC.

This clone occurred once. V gene TRBV5-6 combines with J gene TRBJ1-2; 9 nucleotides align to TRBD1. Germline CDR1 and CDR2: SGHDT and YYEEEE. Trimming at V came to 0 bases and at J to 4 bases, leaving 1 base not matched to a gene. The CDR3 sequence is 14 residues long. CDR3 loop: CASSLGTGAYGYTF. As DNA, the CDR3 is TGTGCCAGCAGCTTGGGGACAGGGGCCTATGGCTACACCTTC.

The chain uses TRBV9 and TRBJ2-7, with D tentatively TRBD1 (5 bases). The length of the CDR3 is 15 residues. Germline loops: CDR1 SGDLS, CDR2 YYNGEE. V was shortened by 4 bases and J by 2 bases, with 16 bases between the two germline ends. The CDR3: CASSSSQASAYEQYF. As DNA, the CDR3 is TGTGCCAGCAGCTCCTCACAGGCCTCAGCCTACGAGCAGTACTTC.

The chain uses TRBV29-1 and TRBJ1-1; no clear D. With 5 bases removed from V and 6 bases from J, the gap between germline ends came to 10 bases. The CDR3 runs 11 residues. Germline loops: CDR1 SQVTM, CDR2 ANQGSEA. CDR3 DNA: TGCAGCGTTTTCCGTGGTTCTGAAGCTTTCTTT. Translating gives CSVFRGSEAFF.

This clone turned up a few times. The chain has TRBV29-1 and TRBJ2-1, with 10 nucleotides matching TRBD1. CDR3 length: 14 amino acids. From germline, CDR1 is SQVTM and CDR2 ANQGSEA. CDR3 loop: CTVAGQGVWNEQFF. CDR3 in DNA: TGCACCGTAGCCGGACAGGGGGTATGGAATGAGCAGTTCTTC.

The chain couples TRBV29-1 to TRBJ2-7, with TRBD1 identical over 9 bases. The germline V gene encodes CDR1 SQVTM and CDR2 ANQGSEA. The CDR3 covers 13 residues. V gave up 5 bases and J gave up 3 bases; unmatched junction bases: 5. CDR3 region: CSVRGTGYYEQYF. The CDR3 DNA is TGCAGCGTTCGCGGGACAGGGTACTACGAGCAGTACTTC.

This clone turned up a few times. The junction shows a germline mismatch at one end, possibly a read error. This chain uses TRBV7-7 with TRBJ1-1; D gene uncertain. CDR1 is SSHAT and CDR2 is FNYEAQ in the germline V gene (reference sequence). This CDR3 region has 13 residues. CDR3 DNA sequence: TGTGCTAGCAGCTTGGCTATGAACACTGAAGCTTTCTTT. Encoded protein: CASSLAMNTEAFF.

The chain carries TRBV7-9 and TRBJ2-5, with D possibly being TRBD1 (6 bases). Germline-derived CDR1 and CDR2 are SEHNR and FQNEAQ (reference sequence). Trimming removed 4 bases at V and 1 base at J, with 10 bases between. This CDR3 comprises 14 residues. The CDR3 spells CASSSDSFQETQYF. In DNA, the CDR3 is TGTGCCAGCAGCTCGGACAGCTTCCAAGAGACCCAGTACTTC.